The source of this T cell receptor beta chain is a study of chemoradiotherapy in HPV16-positive cancers (dated by TCRdb to between 2022 and 2023). Context from the whole study: Candidate HPV-specific T-cell clones and common TCR motifs were defined by functional T-cell assays performed on cells from a couple of HPV16-positive patients. The candidate HPV-specific TCRs and motifs were subsequently tracked in TCR repertoires obtained from roughly 90 patients with HPV-related cancers. The study asked whether T-cell immunity against the HPV oncoproteins E6 and E7 changes during chemoradiotherapy and whether it affects survival. The paper as a whole reports these results and caveats: Expansion of candidate HPV-specific clones and E7-related TCR motifs was observed in the tumor microenvironment during treatment, whereas no such expansion was observed for non-HPV-specific T cells. The functional definition of HPV-specific T cells came from only a couple of HPV16-positive patients, and the survival association was reported for HPV16-positive patients. Among HPV16-positive patients, expansion of HPV-responsive T cells during chemoradiotherapy was associated with better recurrence-free survival.

The CDR3 numbers 15 residues from cysteine through phenylalanine. The read is trimmed to its CDR3 DNA, 45 bases read in frame from base 1. Reading the germline V gene gives CDR1 SGDLS and CDR2 YYNGEE. Trimming removed 3 bases from V and 4 bases from J; the gene matches leave 6 bases unexplained. This clone is a singleton in its sample. It lacks a known antigen. Per-base qualities were not stored, and no clone one base away is much larger. Because repertoires were sampled repeatedly during chemoradiotherapy, clonal expansion in the tumor microenvironment could be followed. The protocol used for the library was the immunoSEQ multiplex PCR assay. In TCRdb, the immuneACCESS table is reduced to in-frame sequences with V and J assigned. These tables do not hold every clone; where another copy was compared, an unresolved V gene accounts for under half, and the others remain unexplained. The sample table records about 13,000 clones; about 85% of these occur just once. More than 5% of the sample is taken by the ten largest.

The sequence joins TRBV9 to TRBJ1-4; 7 bases in the junction line up with TRBD1. Sequenced material: blood, taken from a patient who underwent chemoradiotherapy. The TCR comes from a human donor with HPV-associated anogenital cancer. Here is the DNA: TGTGCCAGCAGCGAGGAGGACAGGCTTAATGAAAAACTGTTTTTT. Its translation reads: CASSEEDRLNEKLFF.